This is a list of T cell receptor beta chains from one sample in a study of chemoradiotherapy in HPV16-positive cancers. Libraries were prepared by immunoSEQ multiplex PCR; TCRdb keeps only in-frame clonotypes and omits some of them. The sample shows around 900 clones, 87% of them seen only once. The input for sequencing was tumor tissue, taken from a patient who underwent chemoradiotherapy. The receptors stem from a human donor with HPV-associated anogenital cancer. Both conserved end residues are part of each CDR3. D genes are given only for firm matches. Some rows mark clone size as missing; the rest say once, few, many or name a class of expanded clone.

>NA|TRBJ1-2|TRBV5-8|NA
TGTGCCAGCAGCTTCCCCGGGGATGGCTACACCTTC
CASSFPGDGYTF
>NA|TRBJ1-2|TRBV27|NA
TGTGCCAGCATGTCGGTTTATGGCTACACCTTC
CASMSVYGYTF
>NA|TRBJ1-1|TRBV21-1|NA
TGTGCCAGCAGTCAAGATGTAGACACAATTCGCACTGAAGCTTTCTTT
CASSQDVDTIRTEAFF
>NA|TRBJ1-2|TRBV7-8|NA
TGTGCCAGCAGCTCCCTCGGAGGAGGGGAGAACTATGGCTACACCTTC
CASSSLGGGENYGYTF
>NA|TRBJ2-1|TRBV7-2|NA
TGTGCCAGCAGCTTCGACGGCGGGCACAATGAGCAGTTCTTC
CASSFDGGHNEQFF
>NA|TRBJ2-1|TRBV5-1|TRBD2
TGCGCCAGCAGCCCTCCGGGACTAGTTCCTGAACAGTTCTTC
CASSPPGLVPEQFF
>NA|TRBJ1-1|TRBV5-4|NA
TGTGCCAGCACCCCCAGAGAGCGGATGAACACTGAAGCTTTCTTT
CASTPRERMNTEAFF
>once|TRBJ2-6|TRBV14|NA
TGTGCCAGCAGCCCCTTTCTGGGCACCTCTGGGGCCAACGTCCTGACTTTC
CASSPFLGTSGANVLTF
>NA|TRBJ1-2|TRBV4-2|NA
TGTGCCAGCAGCCAAGATCATGGCGGGGGTGGGAGCTACACCTTC
CASSQDHGGGGSYTF
>NA|TRBJ1-6|TRBV6-4|NA
TGTGCCGACCGAAGGGGAAAGCGGGGTAATTCACCCCTCCACTTT
CADRRGKRGNSPLHF
>NA|TRBJ2-5|TRBV5-6|NA
TGTGCCTGCCACAGGGGGGGCCGACAAGAGACCCAGTACTTC
CACHRGGRQETQYF
>NA|TRBJ1-4|TRBV10-1|NA
TGCGCCAGCAGTGAGTCGAGACCGCGAGATGAAAAACTGTTTTTT
CASSESRPRDEKLFF
>few|TRBJ1-5|TRBV6-6|NA
TGTGCCAGCAGTTACTCGATATCCCAGCCCCAGCATTTT
CASSYSISQPQHF
>NA|TRBJ2-5|TRBV27|NA
TGTGCCAGCAGAATTCTTGTGGGAGAGACCCAGTACTTC
CASRILVGETQYF
>NA|TRBJ2-4|TRBV10-1|NA
TGCGCCAGCAGTGAGAACCTGGACGGGTACATTCAGTACTTC
CASSENLDGYIQYF
>NA|TRBJ2-1|TRBV29-1|NA
TGCAGCGCGGACGCTTACAATGAGCAGTTCTTC
CSADAYNEQFF
>NA|TRBJ2-2|TRBV25-1|NA
TGTGCCAGCCATCACACCGGGGAGCTGTTTTTT
CASHHTGELFF
>NA|TRBJ2-7|TRBV11-2|NA
TGTGCCAGCAGCCCCCGTGGGTCCACCTACGAGCAGTACTTC
CASSPRGSTYEQYF
>NA|TRBJ2-2|TRBV5-1|NA
TGCGTCAGCAGCCCCTGGGGTTCTCAGATCTCGAACACCGGGGAGCTGTTTTTT
CVSSPWGSQISNTGELFF
>hyperexpanded|TRBJ2-2|TRBV27|TRBD2
TGTGCCAGCAGTTTCGGGACTAGCTCCGGCGGGGAGCTGTTTTTT
CASSFGTSSGGELFF
>NA|TRBJ1-6|TRBV7-2|NA
TGTGCCAGCAGCTTAGAAGTCTATTCACCCCTCCACTTT
CASSLEVYSPLHF
>NA|TRBJ1-5|TRBV7-8|NA
TGTGCCAGCAGCTTAGACCGGAACGGGCAGCCCCAGCATTTT
CASSLDRNGQPQHF
>NA|TRBJ1-1|TRBV7-2|NA
TGTGCCAGCAGCTTGATGGGGGAAACTGAAGCTTTCTTT
CASSLMGETEAFF
>NA|TRBJ1-2|TRBV2|NA
TGTGCCAGCAGCGTCGACTCTAACTATGGCTACACCTTC
CASSVDSNYGYTF
>once|TRBJ2-6|TRBV5-1|NA
TGCGCCAGCAGCTCCTCCGGGACGCATGGAATCTCTGGGGCCAACGTCCTGACTTTC
CASSSSGTHGISGANVLTF
>NA|TRBJ1-1|TRBV19|TRBD1
TGTGCCAGTAGTCCCCATGTCGGAGCCTTAAGGGGGCTGAACACTGAAGCTTTCTTT
CASSPHVGALRGLNTEAFF
>few|TRBJ1-1|TRBV6-5|TRBD1
TGTGCCAGCAGGTCCACAGGGGAGAGCCAAGCTTTCTTT
CASRSTGESQAFF
>NA|TRBJ1-4|TRBV27|NA
TGTGCCAGCAATGGACCTTTCTCTTATGAAAAACTGTTTTTT
CASNGPFSYEKLFF
>few|TRBJ2-1|TRBV19|TRBD2
TGTGCCAGTAGTATAGCCGGGACTAGCGGCTCCTACAATGAGCAGTTCTTC
CASSIAGTSGSYNEQFF
>NA|TRBJ1-6|TRBV4-3|NA
TGCGCCAGCAGCCAAGGGGACAATCATTCACCCCTCCACTTT
CASSQGDNHSPLHF
>NA|TRBJ2-1|TRBV28|TRBD2
TGTGCCAGCAGCACACGACTAGCGGGGGGTTGGGGTGAGCAGTTCTTC
CASSTRLAGGWGEQFF
>NA|TRBJ2-3|TRBV7-2|TRBD2
TGTGCCAGCAGTCGGTCTATCTCCGGGGGGGAAGATACGCAGTATTTT
CASSRSISGGEDTQYF
>NA|TRBJ1-2|TRBV19|TRBD1
TGTGCCAGTACCATAGGGTCCCGACAGGGAATGATGAACTATGGCTACACCTTC
CASTIGSRQGMMNYGYTF
>NA|TRBJ2-5|TRBV7-9|TRBD2
TGTGCCAGCAGCCCAAGCGGGAACCAAGAGACCCAGTACTTC
CASSPSGNQETQYF
>once|TRBJ1-4|TRBV7-9|TRBD1
TGTGCCAGCAGCCTACAGGGGTATACCGGTGAAAAACTGTTTTTT
CASSLQGYTGEKLFF